This TCR beta chain was retrieved from a study of OX40 agonist ivuxolimab in advanced cancers. Turning to the study itself: The dose-escalation group included hepatocellular carcinoma, melanoma, renal cell carcinoma and head and neck cancer. Study observations and caveats: Clones of CD4+ and CD8+ blood T cells grew by week 6 at doses of 0.1 to 3.0 mg/kg.

As concerns this clone: Its antigen is still unknown.

Germline assignment: CDR1 SGDLS and CDR2 YYNGEE. The CDR3 runs to 13 residues. The ends were cut back, 4 bases at V and 1 base at J, with 8 bases in the middle. The data were produced by immunoSEQ multiplex PCR, yet TCRdb's version contains in-frame clones alone and is incomplete. The sample has 45,000 to 60,000 clones; 85% to 90% are singletons. The source is an adult with an advanced solid tumor such as melanoma, head and neck, liver or kidney cancer. Sequencing was performed on CD4+ or CD8+ T cells sorted from blood, taken in a trial of the OX40 agonist ivuxolimab. The chain joins TRBV9 to TRBJ1-1, with unresolved D. The CDR3 sequence is CASSFQPNTEAFF. The CDR3 DNA is TGTGCCAGCAGCTTTCAGCCGAACACTGAAGCTTTCTTT.